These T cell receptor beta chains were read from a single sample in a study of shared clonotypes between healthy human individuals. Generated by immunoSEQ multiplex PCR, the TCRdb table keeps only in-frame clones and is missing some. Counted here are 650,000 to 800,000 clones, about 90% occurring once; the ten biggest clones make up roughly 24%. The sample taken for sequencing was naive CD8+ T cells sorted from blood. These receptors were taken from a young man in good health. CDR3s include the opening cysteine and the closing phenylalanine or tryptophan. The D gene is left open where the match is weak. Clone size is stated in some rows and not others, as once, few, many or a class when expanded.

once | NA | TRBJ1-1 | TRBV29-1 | CSVGTNTEAFF | TGCAGCGTCGGGACCAACACTGAAGCTTTCTTT
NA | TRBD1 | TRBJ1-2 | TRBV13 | CASSTRDRAWDGYTF | TGTGCCAGCAGCACGCGGGACAGGGCGTGGGATGGCTACACCTTC
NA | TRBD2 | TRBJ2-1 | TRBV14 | CASSQLAGGLVAEQFF | TGTGCCAGCAGCCAACTAGCGGGAGGGTTGGTCGCGGAGCAGTTCTTC
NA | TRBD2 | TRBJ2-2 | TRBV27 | CASKPSGLGFSGELFF | TGTGCCAGCAAACCCTCCGGACTAGGGTTTAGCGGGGAGCTGTTTTTT
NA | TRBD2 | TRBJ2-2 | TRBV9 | CASSPRGVAGGTGELFF | TGTGCCAGCAGCCCCCGGGGGGTAGCGGGAGGTACCGGGGAGCTGTTTTTT
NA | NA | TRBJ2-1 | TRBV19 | CASRTRSYNEQFF | TGTGCCAGCCGGACCCGCTCCTACAATGAGCAGTTCTTC
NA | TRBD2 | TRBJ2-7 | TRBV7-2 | CASSRTSGSVHEQYF | TGTGCCAGCAGCCGGACTAGCGGGAGTGTTCACGAGCAGTACTTC
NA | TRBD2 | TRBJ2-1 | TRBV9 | CASSDVGGGTHEQFF | TGTGCCAGCAGCGATGTGGGGGGAGGGACCCATGAGCAGTTCTTC
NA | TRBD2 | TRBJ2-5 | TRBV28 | CASSLDTSGRGETQYF | TGTGCCAGCAGTTTGGACACTAGCGGGAGAGGAGAGACCCAGTACTTC
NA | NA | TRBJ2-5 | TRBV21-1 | CASSLGRETQYF | TGTGCCAGCAGCCTTGGACGGGAGACCCAGTACTTC
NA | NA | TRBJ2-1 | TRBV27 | CASSLGAAYNEQFF | TGTGCCAGCAGTTTAGGGGCGGCCTACAATGAGCAGTTCTTC
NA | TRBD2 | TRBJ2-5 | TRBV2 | CATLTRLAEIQETQYF | TGTGCCACCCTAACCCGACTAGCGGAGATCCAAGAGACCCAGTACTTC
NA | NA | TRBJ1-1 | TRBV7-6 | CASSLAGNTEAFF | TGTGCCAGCAGCTTAGCGGGTAACACTGAAGCTTTCTTT
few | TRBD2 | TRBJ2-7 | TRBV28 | CASRRLAATYEQYF | TGTGCCAGCAGACGACTAGCGGCTACCTACGAGCAGTACTTC
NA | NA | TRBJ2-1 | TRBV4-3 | CASSQDSGSSYNEQFF | TGCGCCAGCAGCCAAGATTCGGGGAGCTCCTACAATGAGCAGTTCTTC
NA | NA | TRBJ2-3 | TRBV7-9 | CASSESSDTQYF | TGTGCCAGCAGCGAGAGCTCAGATACGCAGTATTTT
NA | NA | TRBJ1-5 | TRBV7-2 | CASSLLGYNQPQHF | TGTGCCAGCAGCTTATTAGGGTACAATCAGCCCCAGCATTTT
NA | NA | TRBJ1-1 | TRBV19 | CASSIPPAMNTEAFF | TGTGCCAGTAGTATACCTCCAGCGATGAACACTGAAGCTTTCTTT
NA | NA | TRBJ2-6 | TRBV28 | CASSLYPGTTSGANVLTF | TGTGCCAGCAGTTTATACCCCGGGACAACCTCCGGGGCCAACGTCCTGACTTTC
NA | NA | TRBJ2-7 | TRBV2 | CASKPASSYEQYF | TGTGCCAGCAAGCCAGCCAGCTCCTACGAGCAGTACTTC
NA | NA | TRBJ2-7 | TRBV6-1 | CASTSAGPVDEQYF | TGTGCCAGCACCTCTGCCGGGCCTGTCGACGAGCAGTACTTC
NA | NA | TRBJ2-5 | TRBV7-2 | CASSLVSETQYF | TGTGCCAGCAGCTTAGTATCCGAGACCCAGTACTTC
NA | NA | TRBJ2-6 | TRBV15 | CATSRPAGANVLTF | TGTGCCACCAGCAGACCGGCTGGGGCCAACGTCCTGACTTTC
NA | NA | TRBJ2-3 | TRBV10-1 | CASSEGSTDTQYF | TGCGCCAGCAGTGAGGGAAGCACAGATACGCAGTATTTT